Listed below are T cell receptor beta chains from one sample, sequenced in a study of T cell responses to AZD1222 COVID-19 vaccine. TCRdb's table, derived via immunoSEQ multiplex PCR, lists solely in-frame clones and lacks some. The sample lists about 110,000 clones; 86% were seen once. The specimen was peripheral blood, collected on day 0 of AZD1222 vaccination. Source of these receptors: an adult in good health. CDR3s include the opening cysteine and the closing phenylalanine or tryptophan.

v_call cdr3_aa
TRBV6-6 CASRTAGGGNYGYTF
TRBV10-1 CASSEGDPYNEQFF
TRBV3-1/TRBV3-2 CASGPMSSYNEQFF
TRBV4-1 CASSPRGLRGYTF
TRBV7-2 CASSLAQDSYGYTF
TRBV5-1 CASSDSGGAYNEQFF
TRBV28 CASSSPGTGGDNEKLFF
TRBV7-9 CASSAGQGNYTF
TRBV28 CASRFEPYEQYF
TRBV19 CASSGPRIGDYTF
TRBV13 CASSIGQGGEKLFF
TRBV25-1 CASSEPPGARWEQYF
TRBV11-3 CASSLEGTGGGQFF
TRBV27 CASSPPRGAGGYEQYF
TRBV18 CASSSNGAQGSEKLFF
TRBV6-6 CASSRSPRQGGYQETQYF
TRBV14 CASSQEVAEYTQYF
TRBV7-2 CASSLYENEKLFF
TRBV5-1 CASRTARGTEAFF
TRBV5-1 CASSLATGGGSPLHF
TRBV7-2 CASSLRREDYGYTF
TRBV11-2 CASSLVALFDNSPLHF
TRBV6-5 CASYRQKPDNEQFF
TRBV7-2 CASILQRGGYEQYF
TRBV19 CASSILQGQAFF
TRBV28 CASGGGVYEQYF
TRBV9 CASSVGDRLYEQYF
TRBV2 CANSGGAAMADTQYF
TRBV5-1 CASSLVLDGDTGELFF
TRBV18 CASSPPGMSQPQHF
TRBV9 CASSPHTGGQNTGELFF
TRBV6-2/TRBV6-3 CASSRGQGPYNQPQHF
TRBV27 CASSLSSRSSYEQYF
TRBV2 CASRGTATYEQYF
TRBV4-1 CASSHPGGRTANTGELFF
TRBV6-4 CASSDTDKNYNEQFF
TRBV3-1/TRBV3-2 CASSHTGEGDEQYF
TRBV11-2 CASSRRTSGTNEQFF
TRBV4-1 CASSPPRRGAGEKLFF
TRBV9 CASSNSGGAEIGIQYF
TRBV11-3 CASSSDRSSGNTIYF
TRBV6-5 CASRNEGRGSPLHF
TRBV28 CASSSRDRATQPQHF
TRBV6-5 CASMLEIQNTEAFF
TRBV7-6 CASSSGDRGANEKLFF